This passage covers 15 T cell receptor beta chains from one sample sequenced in a study of breast tumors, draining lymph nodes, adjacent tissues. Axillary draining lymph nodes of breast cancer patients supplied the node samples. TCRdb re-derived calls from the multiplex PCR reads in MiXCR, one entry per CDR3 protein. Of about 220,000 distinct CDR3 sequences in the sample, 30% to 35% were seen once. The sequenced material came from axillary lymph node tissue. Source of these receptors: a female donor with breast cancer. Some clones in this sample may be carry-over from other donors' samples.

Many counts were recorded for this clonotype. This chain connects TRBV2 to TRBJ2-5; 12 bases are a match to TRBD2. Germline values: CDR1 SNHLY, CDR2 FYNNEI. The CDR3 length is 18 residues. V shed 2 bases, J shed 5 bases, and the junction held 12 bases outside the gene matches. The CDR3 here is CASSEQASGGARMETQYF. The CDR3 DNA reads TGTGCCAGCAGTGAACAGGCTAGCGGGGGGGCAAGGATGGAGACCCAGTACTTC.

The sample holds many counts of this clonotype. This chain joins TRBV7-2 and TRBJ2-5; 12 positions match TRBD2. V was clipped by 3 bases and J by 5 bases; unmatched bases: 13. The CDR3 has 18 residues. Germline CDR1 is SGHTA and CDR2 is FQGNSA. CDR3 region: CASSFGLLAGGGGETQYF. The CDR3, as DNA: TGTGCCAGCAGCTTCGGCCTCCTAGCGGGGGGGGGCGGGGAGACCCAGTACTTC.

This clonotype was detected ten times or more. The chain links TRBV7-8 to TRBJ1-5; D ambiguous. With 5 bases removed from V and 3 bases from J, the gap between germline ends came to 8 bases. The CDR3 contains 13 residues. Per germline, CDR1 SGHVS and CDR2 FQNEAQ. The CDR3 bases are TGTGCCAGCAGCCCCAGCCTCAATCAGCCCCAGCATTTT. Its protein is CASSPSLNQPQHF.

About this clonotype itself: A read error may explain this, as a much larger clone is one base away. The chain joins TRBV7-9 to TRBJ1-5, with no clear D. The CDR3 is made up of 13 amino acids. V was cut by 0 bases and J by 9 bases, with 9 bases left in between. Germline-derived CDR1 and CDR2 are SEHNR and FQNEAQ (reference sequence). Written as DNA, the CDR3 is TGTGCCAGCAGCTTAGCGGCCGGCCGGCCCCAGCATTTT. Protein sequence: CASSLAAGRPQHF.

Concerning this clonotype: A much larger clone differs by one base, so this may be a read error. V is TRBV7-3 and J is TRBJ2-5; D might be TRBD1 (6 bases). The CDR3 runs 14 residues. CDR1 is SGHTA, CDR2 FQGTGA, per germline. CDR3 nucleotides: TGTGCCAGCAGCCCGGACAGCACCCTAGGGACCCGGTACTTC. As protein: CASSPDSTLGTRYF.

This clonotype was detected many times. This chain connects TRBV2 to TRBJ2-1, with 7 bases matching TRBD2. The CDR3 is 14 amino acids. Trimming at V came to 6 bases and at J to 5 bases, leaving 7 bases not matched to a gene. Germline V gene sequence: CDR1 SNHLY, CDR2 FYNNEI. The chain's CDR3 is CASRRLATNNEQFF. The CDR3 nucleotides read TGTGCCAGCAGGCGACTAGCCACGAACAATGAGCAGTTCTTC.

The genes are TRBV7-9 and TRBJ1-4; no firm D call. In germline, CDR1 is SEHNR, CDR2 FQNEAQ (reference sequence). With 6 bases removed from V and 0 bases from J, the gap between germline ends came to 23 bases. CDR3 length: 19 amino acids. CDR3 bases: TGTGCCAGCAGAATAGTCAATAGCGGGAGCCCAGCAACTAATGAAAAACTGTTTTTT. Its translation is CASRIVNSGSPATNEKLFF.

Ten or more counts support this clonotype. The chain joins TRBV7-9 to TRBJ1-6; D unresolved. Germline CDR1 and CDR2: SEHNR and FQNEAQ (reference sequence). Trimming stripped 3 bases from V and 7 bases from J, with 19 bases between. This CDR3 contains 17 residues. CDR3 nucleotides: TGTGCCAGCAGCTTCGGGAACTTGGGTTTCGGGAATTCACCCCTCCACTTT. This sequence encodes CASSFGNLGFGNSPLHF.

This clonotype appeared many times. The gene calls are TRBV7-9 and TRBJ1-2, with TRBD1 as a possible D gene (5 bases). CDR1 SEHNR and CDR2 FQNEAQ come from the germline V gene (reference sequence). Trimming pared 2 bases from V and 5 bases from J, leaving 18 bases between. This CDR3 comprises 16 residues. CDR3 sequence reads: CASSLRNGGLWYGYTF. CDR3 DNA sequence: TGTGCCAGCAGCTTAAGAAATGGGGGTTTGTGGTATGGCTACACCTTC. Supplemented by reference TRBV7-9 and TRBJ1-2, the full variable domain reads DTGVSQNPRHKITKRGQNVTFRCDPISEHNRLYWYRQTLGQGPEFLTYFQNEAQLEKSRLLSDRFSAERPKGSFSTLEIQRTEQGDSAMYLCASSLRNGGLWYGYTFGSGTRLTVV.

This clonotype was counted at least ten times. A much larger clone sits a single nucleotide away, making a read error possible. The chain couples TRBV5-8 to TRBJ2-5; TRBD1 might be the D (5 bases). Looked up from germline, CDR1 is SGHTS and CDR2 is YDEGEE. V lost 2 bases to trimming and J lost 5 bases, with 13 bases between them. This CDR3 has 14 amino acids. This chain's CDR3 is CASSLWGTFETQYF. CDR3 in DNA: TGTGCCAGCAGCTTATGGGGCACGTTCGAGACCCAGTACTTC.

This clonotype has ten or more counts. V is TRBV2 and J is TRBJ2-3; D gene unclear. The CDR3 runs 14 residues. Deletions cut 6 bases from V and 1 base from J, with 11 bases between. The germline CDR1 and CDR2 sequences are SNHLY and FYNNEI. The CDR3 sequence is CASRAPLGTDTQYF. The CDR3, as DNA: TGTGCCAGCAGAGCCCCCCTTGGCACAGATACGCAGTATTTT.

This clonotype was counted at least ten times. One junction end disagrees with the germline gene, perhaps due to a read error. The genes are TRBV6-5 and TRBJ2-2; D call uncertain. The length of the CDR3 is 13 residues. In germline, CDR1 is MNHEY, CDR2 SVGAGI. DNA for the CDR3: TGTGCCAGCAGTCACTCGATGGCCGGGGAGCTGTTTTTT. Protein sequence: CASSHSMAGELFF.

This clonotype was seen ten or more times. The V call is TRBV19, the J call TRBJ1-5, with TRBD1 matching over 7 bases. With V trimmed by 1 base and J by 5 bases, 8 bases remained unmatched. CDR1 and CDR2 from the germline V gene are LNHDA and SQIVND (reference sequence). The CDR3 runs to 16 residues. For the CDR3, the DNA is TGTGCCAGTAGTATAGGTGGACAGGACCCCTATCAGCCCCAGCATTTT. As protein: CASSIGGQDPYQPQHF.

Many counts were recorded for this clonotype. The chain employs TRBV11-3 and TRBJ2-3; weak D call: TRBD1 (6 bases). Germline values: CDR1 SGHNT, CDR2 YENEEA. The CDR3 is 16 residues long. V lost 1 base, J lost 1 base, and 12 bases lay in between. In nucleotides, the CDR3 is TGTGCCAGCAGCTTAGCAACAGGGACGGGCACAGATACGCAGTATTTT. It yields the protein CASSLATGTGTDTQYF.

This clonotype was seen many times. At one end the junction does not follow the germline gene, possibly because of a read error. The chain has TRBV6-1 and TRBJ2-7, with D perhaps matching TRBD1 (6 bases). Germline lookup yields CDR1 MNHNS and CDR2 SASEGT. This CDR3 has 12 amino acids. The CDR3 DNA sequence: TGTGCCAGCAGTCCAGGGACATACGTGCAGTACTTC. It specifies CASSPGTYVQYF.